This TCR beta chain was captured in a study of blood T cell repertoires in COVID-19. TCRdb's copy holds only in-frame clones and misses some; the assay was immunoSEQ multiplex PCR. The sample holds a few hundred thousand clones; approximately 92% are singletons and the top ten take roughly 18%. CDR3 length: 15 residues. Trimming removed 2 bases at V and 4 bases at J, with 17 bases between. Germline assignment: CDR1 GTSNPN and CDR2 SVGIG (reference sequence). This clone appeared a single time. The chain uses TRBV30 and TRBJ2-5, with TRBD2 as a possible D gene (7 bases). The receptor comes from a woman under 40 who had recovered from COVID-19. The sequenced material came from PBMCs or T cells enriched from blood (not recorded which). As DNA, the CDR3 is TGTGCCTGGAGTTTGGAGGGGGGGGAGGGAGAGACCCAGTACTTC. This gives the protein CAWSLEGGEGETQYF.